This is a list of T cell receptor beta chains from one sample in a study of CD8 T cells in Susac syndrome. TCRdb re-called the immunoSEQ multiplex PCR reads through MiXCR, storing one row per CDR3 protein. The sample holds about 49,000 distinct CDR3 sequences; approximately 94% are singletons and the top ten take approximately 0.53%. The sequenced sample consisted of CD8+ T cells from PBMCs. All receptors derive from a human donor in good health. The CDR3 runs from the conserved cysteine through the conserved F or W. A D gene is named only where the DNA matches it firmly. Part of the rows lack a size; the others show once, few, many or a class for expanded clones.

D: -
size: -
J: TRBJ2-7
V: TRBV27
CDR3: CASSLGDSITYF
DNA: TGTGCCAGCAGTTTGGGGGACTCGATCACGTACTTC

D: TRBD2
size: -
J: TRBJ2-4
V: TRBV28
CDR3: CASSFEAGGPISKNIQYF
DNA: TGTGCCAGCAGTTTTGAGGCGGGAGGGCCGATTTCCAAAAACATTCAGTACTTC

D: -
size: -
J: TRBJ2-3
V: TRBV5-6
CDR3: CASSLIGRLGSRTDTQYF
DNA: TGTGCCAGCAGCTTAATTGGCAGGTTAGGTTCCCGCACAGATACGCAGTATTTT

D: -
size: few
J: TRBJ1-3
V: TRBV29-1
CDR3: CSVQGSGNTIYF
DNA: TGCAGCGTTCAGGGCTCTGGAAACACCATATATTTT

D: TRBD1
size: -
J: TRBJ2-7
V: TRBV5-4
CDR3: CASTPGTGVYEQYF
DNA: TGTGCCAGCACCCCCGGGACAGGAGTCTACGAGCAGTACTTC

D: -
size: -
J: TRBJ2-2
V: TRBV13
CDR3: CASSSTAGSRAGELFF
DNA: TGTGCCAGCAGCTCAACCGCGGGAAGTAGGGCCGGGGAGCTGTTTTTT

D: -
size: -
J: TRBJ2-5
V: TRBV6-1
CDR3: CASSFGWETQYF
DNA: TGTGCCAGCAGCTTCGGGTGGGAGACCCAGTACTTC

D: TRBD1
size: -
J: TRBJ2-5
V: TRBV7-8
CDR3: CASSPGTGETQYF
DNA: TGTGCCAGCAGCCCCGGGACAGGGGAGACCCAGTACTTC

D: -
size: -
J: TRBJ1-3
V: TRBV10-3
CDR3: CAIRGLDSGNTIYF
DNA: TGTGCCATCAGGGGGCTGGATTCTGGAAACACCATATATTTT

D: TRBD1
size: once
J: TRBJ2-2
V: TRBV24-1
CDR3: CATSGRTGHTGELFF
DNA: TGTGCCACCAGTGGCCGGACAGGGCACACCGGGGAGCTGTTTTTT

D: -
size: -
J: TRBJ2-7
V: TRBV7-9
CDR3: CASSLGPIYEQYF
DNA: TGTGCCAGCAGCTTAGGGCCAATTTACGAGCAGTACTTC

D: TRBD2
size: -
J: TRBJ2-1
V: TRBV20-1
CDR3: CSARDWRESNNEQFF
DNA: TGCAGTGCTAGAGATTGGCGGGAGTCTAACAATGAGCAGTTCTTC

D: TRBD2
size: -
J: TRBJ2-5
V: TRBV20-1
CDR3: CSARSLVEVAGEWETQYF
DNA: TGCAGTGCTAGGTCCTTGGTTGAGGTAGCGGGAGAATGGGAGACCCAGTACTTC

D: TRBD2
size: -
J: TRBJ2-5
V: TRBV3-1
CDR3: CASRREREQEETQYF
DNA: TGTGCCAGCAGAAGAGAGCGGGAACAGGAAGAGACCCAGTACTTC

D: TRBD2
size: -
J: TRBJ2-3
V: TRBV27
CDR3: CASSRGLGREDTQYF
DNA: TGTGCCAGCAGTCGGGGACTAGGGAGAGAAGATACGCAGTATTTT

D: -
size: -
J: TRBJ2-7
V: TRBV6-5
CDR3: CASSYGGGSYEQYF
DNA: TGTGCCAGCAGTTACGGCGGCGGCTCCTACGAGCAGTACTTC

D: TRBD2
size: -
J: TRBJ2-1
V: TRBV5-1
CDR3: CASSFSLRAGVEQFF
DNA: TGCGCCAGCAGCTTCAGCCTCAGGGCGGGAGTCGAGCAGTTCTTC

D: -
size: -
J: TRBJ2-5
V: TRBV4-1
CDR3: CASSSGLQETQYF
DNA: TGCGCCAGCAGCTCGGGCCTCCAAGAGACCCAGTACTTC

D: TRBD2
size: once
J: TRBJ2-5
V: TRBV6-1
CDR3: CASSPRLAGGPQETQYF
DNA: TGTGCCAGCAGTCCAAGACTAGCGGGAGGCCCGCAAGAGACCCAGTACTTC

D: -
size: few
J: TRBJ2-7
V: TRBV5-6
CDR3: CASSAGSYEQYF
DNA: TGTGCCAGCAGCGCTGGATCCTACGAGCAGTACTTC

D: -
size: -
J: TRBJ1-5
V: TRBV30
CDR3: CAWRPTLGNQPQHF
DNA: TGTGCCTGGAGACCCACGCTCGGGAATCAGCCCCAGCATTTT

D: -
size: -
J: TRBJ2-7
V: TRBV28
CDR3: CASIPPGGRQYF
DNA: TGTGCCAGCATTCCACCTGGGGGTCGGCAGTACTTC

D: -
size: -
J: TRBJ2-7
V: TRBV5-6
CDR3: CASSLTSFSYEQYF
DNA: TGTGCCAGCAGCCTGACTAGTTTCTCCTACGAGCAGTACTTC

D: TRBD1
size: -
J: TRBJ2-4
V: TRBV2
CDR3: CASSEGQGLAKNIQYF
DNA: TGTGCCAGCAGCGAGGGACAGGGTCTAGCCAAAAACATTCAGTACTTC

D: -
size: -
J: TRBJ2-7
V: TRBV28
CDR3: CATSGARVSYEQYF
DNA: TGTGCCACATCAGGGGCGCGTGTCTCCTACGAGCAGTACTTC

D: -
size: -
J: TRBJ1-1
V: TRBV29-1
CDR3: CSVVENTEAFF
DNA: TGCAGCGTTGTCGAGAACACTGAAGCTTTCTTT

D: -
size: -
J: TRBJ2-4
V: TRBV20-1
CDR3: CSASTGRGKGNIQYF
DNA: TGCAGTGCTTCTACCGGTAGGGGGAAAGGCAACATTCAGTACTTC

D: -
size: -
J: TRBJ2-3
V: TRBV29-1
CDR3: CSVEDPTDTQYF
DNA: TGCAGCGTTGAAGATCCCACAGATACGCAGTATTTT

D: TRBD1
size: -
J: TRBJ2-7
V: TRBV29-1
CDR3: CSAQGAYEQYF
DNA: TGCAGCGCCCAGGGGGCCTACGAGCAGTACTTC

D: -
size: -
J: TRBJ2-4
V: TRBV5-5
CDR3: CATTDGHIQYF
DNA: TGTGCCACCACGGACGGTCACATTCAGTACTTC

D: -
size: -
J: TRBJ2-2
V: TRBV28
CDR3: CASSFEGANTGELFF
DNA: TGTGCCAGCAGTTTTGAGGGAGCGAACACCGGGGAGCTGTTTTTT

D: -
size: -
J: TRBJ1-1
V: TRBV5-1
CDR3: CASSLDGSVEAFF
DNA: TGCGCCAGCAGCTTAGACGGTTCAGTTGAAGCTTTCTTT

D: -
size: -
J: TRBJ1-5
V: TRBV27
CDR3: CASSSSVRNQPQHF
DNA: TGTGCCAGCAGTTCCAGTGTTAGGAATCAGCCCCAGCATTTT

D: TRBD2
size: -
J: TRBJ2-7
V: TRBV5-6
CDR3: CASSASGTSGYEQYF
DNA: TGTGCCAGCAGCGCCTCCGGGACTAGCGGATACGAGCAGTACTTC

D: -
size: -
J: TRBJ2-1
V: TRBV27
CDR3: CASSLGGYHNEQFF
DNA: TGTGCCAGCAGTTTAGGAGGGTATCACAATGAGCAGTTCTTC

D: -
size: -
J: TRBJ2-7
V: TRBV11-2
CDR3: CASSLVGAGEQYF
DNA: TGTGCCAGCAGCTTAGTGGGGGCGGGCGAGCAGTACTTC

D: -
size: -
J: TRBJ2-5
V: TRBV29-1
CDR3: CSVERAGKETQYF
DNA: TGCAGCGTTGAAAGGGCAGGGAAGGAGACCCAGTACTTC

D: -
size: -
J: TRBJ2-5
V: TRBV25-1
CDR3: CASSGLKQETQYF
DNA: TGTGCCAGCAGTGGACTAAAACAAGAGACCCAGTACTTC

D: -
size: once
J: TRBJ2-7
V: TRBV29-1
CDR3: CSVEDQGKGPYEQYF
DNA: TGCAGCGTTGAAGACCAGGGGAAGGGTCCCTACGAGCAGTACTTC

D: -
size: -
J: TRBJ2-5
V: TRBV13
CDR3: CASSFPGETQYF
DNA: TGTGCCAGCAGTTTTCCTGGTGAGACCCAGTACTTC